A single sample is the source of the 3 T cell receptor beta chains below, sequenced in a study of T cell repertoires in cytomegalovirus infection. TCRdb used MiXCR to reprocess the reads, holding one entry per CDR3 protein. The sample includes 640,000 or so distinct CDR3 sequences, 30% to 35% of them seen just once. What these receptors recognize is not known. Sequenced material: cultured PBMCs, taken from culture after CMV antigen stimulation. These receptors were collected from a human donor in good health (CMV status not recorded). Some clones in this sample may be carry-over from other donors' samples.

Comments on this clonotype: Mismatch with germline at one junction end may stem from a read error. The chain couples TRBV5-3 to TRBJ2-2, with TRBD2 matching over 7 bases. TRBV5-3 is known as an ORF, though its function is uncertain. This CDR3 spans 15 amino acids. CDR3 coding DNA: TGTGCCAGCAGCTTGTGGTCTAGCGGTACCGGGGAGCTGTTTTTT. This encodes CASSLWSSGTGELFF.

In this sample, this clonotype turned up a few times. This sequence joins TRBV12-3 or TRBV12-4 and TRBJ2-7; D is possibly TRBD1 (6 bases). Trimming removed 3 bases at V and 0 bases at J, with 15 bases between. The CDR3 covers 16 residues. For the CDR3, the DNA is TGTGCCAGCAGTTTGGGGCACAGGGAGCCCTCCTACGAGCAGTACTTC. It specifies CASSLGHREPSYEQYF.

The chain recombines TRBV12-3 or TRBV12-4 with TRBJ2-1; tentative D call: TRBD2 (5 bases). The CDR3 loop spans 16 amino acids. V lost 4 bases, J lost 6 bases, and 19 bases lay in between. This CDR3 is CASSSFDTRVTNEQFF. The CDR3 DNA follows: TGTGCCAGCAGTTCGTTTGACACTAGAGTAACCAATGAGCAGTTCTTC.